The 3 T cell receptor beta chains listed next were all sequenced from one sample in a study of human T cells and chemical hapten exposure. Time point reported: pre-sensitization, week 0. Sample treatment: therapeutic diphenylcyclopropenone sensitization with weekly scalp DPC. MiXCR, applied by TCRdb to the RACE reads, yields one record per CDR3 protein. The data contain 300,000 to 450,000 distinct CDR3 sequences, 4.5% to 5.5% of them seen just once; the ten biggest clones take up approximately 2.4%. The material sequenced was whole blood, taken in connection with sensitization to the hapten diphenylcyclopropenone (DPC). The receptors were sampled from a woman aged 45-59 years with alopecia areata. Some clones in this sample may be carry-over from other donors' samples.

This clonotype came up many times. The chain recombines TRBV15 with TRBJ2-5; TRBD1 matches 11 bases. Per germline, CDR1 LNHNV and CDR2 YYDKDF (reference sequence). J gave up 4 bases and V 5 bases, and 6 bases lay outside the gene matches. This CDR3 contains 15 residues. The CDR3 sequence is CATSLWTGGGETQYF. CDR3 nucleotides: TGTGCCACCAGCCTATGGACAGGGGGCGGAGAGACCCAGTACTTC. Full variable domain (remainder filled in from reference TRBV15 and TRBJ2-5): DAMVIQNPRYQVTQFGKPVTLSCSQTLNHNVMYWYQQKSSQAPKLLFHYYDKDFNNEADTPDNFQSRRPNTSFCFLDIRSPGLGDTAMYLCATSLWTGGGETQYFGPGTRLLVL.

The chain links TRBV7-2 to TRBJ1-6; unclear D gene. Per the germline V gene, CDR1 is SGHTA and CDR2 is FQGNSA. The length of the CDR3 is 13 residues. Trimming cost V 5 bases and J 6 bases, with 8 bases left between them. The DNA for the CDR3 is TGTGCCAGCAGCCCCGCCCCTAATTCACCCCTCCACTTT. Its translation: CASSPAPNSPLHF.

This clonotype was seen only a few times. V is TRBV12-3 or TRBV12-4 and J is TRBJ2-7; TRBD2 matches 11 bases. With V trimmed by 6 bases and J by 3 bases, 7 bases remained unmatched. The CDR3 runs 15 residues. The chain's CDR3 is CASSPGTSGYYEQYF. In nucleotides, the CDR3 is TGTGCCAGCAGCCCCGGGACTAGCGGCTACTACGAGCAGTACTTC.